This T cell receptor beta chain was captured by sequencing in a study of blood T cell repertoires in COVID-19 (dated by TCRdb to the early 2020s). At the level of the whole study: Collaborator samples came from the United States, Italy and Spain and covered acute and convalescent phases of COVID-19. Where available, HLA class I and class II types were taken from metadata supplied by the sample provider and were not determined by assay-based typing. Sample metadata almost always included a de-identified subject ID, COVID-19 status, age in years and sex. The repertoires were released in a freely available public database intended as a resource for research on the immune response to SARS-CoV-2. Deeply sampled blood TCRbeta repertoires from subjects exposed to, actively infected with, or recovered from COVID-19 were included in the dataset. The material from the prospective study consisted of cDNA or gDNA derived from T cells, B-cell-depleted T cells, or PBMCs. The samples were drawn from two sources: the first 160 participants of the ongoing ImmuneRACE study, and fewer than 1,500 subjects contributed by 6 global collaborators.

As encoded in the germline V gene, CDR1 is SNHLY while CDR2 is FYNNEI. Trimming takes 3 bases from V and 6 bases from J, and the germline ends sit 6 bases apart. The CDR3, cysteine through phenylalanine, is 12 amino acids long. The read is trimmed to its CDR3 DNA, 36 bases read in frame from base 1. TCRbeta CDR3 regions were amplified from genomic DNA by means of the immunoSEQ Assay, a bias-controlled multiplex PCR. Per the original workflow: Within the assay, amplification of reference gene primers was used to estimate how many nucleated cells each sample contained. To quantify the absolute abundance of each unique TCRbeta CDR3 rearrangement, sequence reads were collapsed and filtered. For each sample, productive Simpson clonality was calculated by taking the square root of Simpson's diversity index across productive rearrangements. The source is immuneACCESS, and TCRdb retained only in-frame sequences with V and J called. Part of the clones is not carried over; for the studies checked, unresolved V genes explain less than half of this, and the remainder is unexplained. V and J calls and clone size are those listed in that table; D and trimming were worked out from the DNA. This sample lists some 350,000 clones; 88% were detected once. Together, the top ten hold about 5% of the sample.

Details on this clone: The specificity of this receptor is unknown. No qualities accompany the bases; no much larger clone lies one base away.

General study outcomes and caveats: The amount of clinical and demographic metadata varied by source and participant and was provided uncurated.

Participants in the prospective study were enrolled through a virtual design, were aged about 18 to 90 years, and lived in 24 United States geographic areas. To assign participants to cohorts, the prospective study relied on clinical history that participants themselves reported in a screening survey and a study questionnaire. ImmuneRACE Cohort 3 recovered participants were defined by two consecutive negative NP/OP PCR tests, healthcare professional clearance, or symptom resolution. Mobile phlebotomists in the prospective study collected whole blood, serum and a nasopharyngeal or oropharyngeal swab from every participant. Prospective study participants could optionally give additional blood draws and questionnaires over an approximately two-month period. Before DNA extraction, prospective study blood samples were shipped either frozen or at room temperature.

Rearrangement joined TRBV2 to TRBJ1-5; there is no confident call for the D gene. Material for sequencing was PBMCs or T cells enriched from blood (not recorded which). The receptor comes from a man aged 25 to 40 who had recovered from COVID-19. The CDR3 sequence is CASSERPQPQHF. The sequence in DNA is TGTGCCAGCAGTGAGCGTCCTCAGCCCCAGCATTTT.